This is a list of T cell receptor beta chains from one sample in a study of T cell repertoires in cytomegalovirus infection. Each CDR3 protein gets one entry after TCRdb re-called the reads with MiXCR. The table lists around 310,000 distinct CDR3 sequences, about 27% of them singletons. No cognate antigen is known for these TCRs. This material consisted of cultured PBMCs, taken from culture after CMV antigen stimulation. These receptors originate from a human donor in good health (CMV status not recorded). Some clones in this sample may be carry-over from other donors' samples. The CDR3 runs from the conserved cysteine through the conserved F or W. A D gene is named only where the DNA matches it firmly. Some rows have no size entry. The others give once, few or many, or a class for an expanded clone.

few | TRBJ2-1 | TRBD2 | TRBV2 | TGTGCCAGCCGTACCCTAGGCGGGAGGGCTCGGAATGAGCAGTTCTTC | CASRTLGGRARNEQFF
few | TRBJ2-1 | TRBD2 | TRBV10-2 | TGCGCCAGCAGTACCGGGGGGCGGGAGGCAAGCAGCTCCTACAATGAGCAGTTCTTC | CASSTGGREASSSYNEQFF
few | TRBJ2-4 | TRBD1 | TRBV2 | TGTGCCAGCAGTGGTTCTCCAGGGGGAAACATTCAGTACTTC | CASSGSPGGNIQYF
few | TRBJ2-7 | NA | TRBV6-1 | TGTGCCAGCAGTTCACCGGGACGGCTCTACGAGCAGTACTTC | CASSSPGRLYEQYF
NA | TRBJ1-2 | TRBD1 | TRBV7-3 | TGTGCCAGCAGTTCGACAGGGGGCTATGGCTACACCTTC | CASSSTGGYGYTF
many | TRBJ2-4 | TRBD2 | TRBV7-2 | TGTGCCAGCAGCCAAATCAGCGGGAGGGCCCTTGGAGCCAAAAACATTCAGTACTTC | CASSQISGRALGAKNIQYF
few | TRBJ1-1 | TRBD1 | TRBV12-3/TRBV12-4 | TGTGCCAGCAGTTTACTCCGACAGGGCAACACTGAAGCTTTCTTT | CASSLLRQGNTEAFF
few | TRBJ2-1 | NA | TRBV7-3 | TGTGCCAGCAGAACGGACGGGAGCTCCTACAATGAGCAGTTCTTC | CASRTDGSSYNEQFF
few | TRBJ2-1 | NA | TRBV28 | TGTGCCAGCAGTCTCCCTGGGGTAGCGGAATCAGGGGGCTCCTACAATGAGCAGTTCTTC | CASSLPGVAESGGSYNEQFF
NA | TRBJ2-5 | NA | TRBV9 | TGTGCCAGCAGCTCCCAGGACAGACTACAAGAGACCCAGTACTTC | CASSSQDRLQETQYF
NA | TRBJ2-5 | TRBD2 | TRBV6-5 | TGTGCCAGCAGGCGCTTTAGCGGGATGCCCCAAGAGACCCAGTACTTC | CASRRFSGMPQETQYF
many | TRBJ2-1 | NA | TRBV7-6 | TGTGCCAGCAGCTTCGGACGAGCAACGGGATACAATGAGCAGTTCTTC | CASSFGRATGYNEQFF
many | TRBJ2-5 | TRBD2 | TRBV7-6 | TGTGCCAGCAGCTCCGCCCTCCGGGGGGTCTCCCAAGAGACCCAGTACTTC | CASSSALRGVSQETQYF
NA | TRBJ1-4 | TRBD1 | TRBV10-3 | TGTGCCATCAGCCCCGCCGGGACAGGGCCCGAAAAACTGTTTTTT | CAISPAGTGPEKLFF
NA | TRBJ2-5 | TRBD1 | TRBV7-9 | TGTGCCTCATCGGACAGGGGGCGCCGGGAGACCCAGTACTTC | CASSDRGRRETQYF
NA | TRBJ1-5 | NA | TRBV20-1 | TGCAGTGCTGCCCTGGGAGGAGTGGTTCAGCCCCAGCATTTT | CSAALGGVVQPQHF
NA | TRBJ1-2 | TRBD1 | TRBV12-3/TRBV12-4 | TGTGCCAGCAGTTGGGGACAGGTGCGGGGCTACACCTTC | CASSWGQVRGYTF
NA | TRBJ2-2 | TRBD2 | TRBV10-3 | TGTGCCATCAGTTTTACTAGCGGGAGCGACACCGGGGAGCTGTTTTTT | CAISFTSGSDTGELFF
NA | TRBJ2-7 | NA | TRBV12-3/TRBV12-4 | TGTGCCAGCAGGCCCTTGGGAAACGAGCAGTACTTC | CASRPLGNEQYF
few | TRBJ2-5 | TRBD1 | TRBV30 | TGTGCCTGGAGTGGGGACAGGGGCCAAGAGACTCAGTACTTC | CAWSGDRGQETQYF
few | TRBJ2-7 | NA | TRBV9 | TGTGCCAGCAGTCGAGGGGTGGGGAGCCGGGAGTGGGAGCAGTACTTC | CASSRGVGSREWEQYF
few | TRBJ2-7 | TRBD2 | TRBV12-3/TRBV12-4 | TGTGCCAGCAGTCAAGGACTAGATGGCGAGCAGTACTTC | CASSQGLDGEQYF
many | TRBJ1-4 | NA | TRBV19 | TGTGCCAGTAGTGCCCCGGACAACGGTGAAAAACTGTTTTTT | CASSAPDNGEKLFF
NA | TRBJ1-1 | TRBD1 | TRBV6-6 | TGTGCCAGCAGTTACTCGACAGGGGGAAGGACTGAAGCTTTCTTT | CASSYSTGGRTEAFF
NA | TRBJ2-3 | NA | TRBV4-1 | TGCGCCAGCAGCCAAACAAGGCAAGGCACAGATACGCAGTATTTT | CASSQTRQGTDTQYF
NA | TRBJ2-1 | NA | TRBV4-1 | TGCGCCAGCAGCCAAGGGGGCCTTAGGGGCCCCTCCTACAATGAGCAGTTCTTC | CASSQGGLRGPSYNEQFF
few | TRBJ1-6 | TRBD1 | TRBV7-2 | TGTGCCAGCAGCTTAGTTATCGACAGGGGTTCACCCCTCCACTTT | CASSLVIDRGSPLHF
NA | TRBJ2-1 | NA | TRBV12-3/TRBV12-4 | TGTGCCAGCAGGCTCCGGGACACCTCCTACAATGAGCAGTTCTTC | CASRLRDTSYNEQFF
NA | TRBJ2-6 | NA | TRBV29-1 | TGCAGCGTCGCCCGAGACGTCGACTCTGGGGCCAACGTCCTGACTTTC | CSVARDVDSGANVLTF
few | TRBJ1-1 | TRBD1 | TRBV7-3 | TGTGCCAGCAGCCTAACAGGGGCGGTGAACACTGAAGCTTTCTTT | CASSLTGAVNTEAFF
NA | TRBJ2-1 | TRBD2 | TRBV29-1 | TGCAGCGCCGTTAGCGGGGACCCTGGACATGAGCAGTTCTTC | CSAVSGDPGHEQFF
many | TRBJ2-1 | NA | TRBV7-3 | TGTGCCAGCAGCTTAATGGCCCCGCCCGCAGGCCTGGCCTACAATGAGCAGTTCTTC | CASSLMAPPAGLAYNEQFF
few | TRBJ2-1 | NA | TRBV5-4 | TGTGCCAGCAGCACCTCTAGCGCATCAAATGAGCAGTTCTTC | CASSTSSASNEQFF